The 8 T cell receptor beta chains in this list originate from one sample, sequenced in a study of blood T cell repertoires in COVID-19. Profiled with immunoSEQ multiplex PCR; TCRdb holds only in-frame clones, not every one. The sample carries 120,000 to 150,000 clones, roughly 80% recorded once. The specimen was peripheral blood. Receptors were obtained from a man in his forties or fifties with acute or convalescent COVID-19.

A few counts support this clone. The chain employs TRBV11-2 and TRBJ1-1; tentative D call: TRBD1 (6 bases). The CDR3 loop spans 14 amino acids. Germline CDR1 reads SGHAT; CDR2 reads FQNNGV. V gave up 4 bases and J gave up 4 bases, with 13 bases separating them. CDR3 nucleotides: TGTGCCAGCAGCTCTACAGGGTGGGGCACTGAAGCTTTCTTT. This translates into CASSSTGWGTEAFF.

This clone appeared a single time. This sequence joins TRBV5-1 and TRBJ2-2; maybe TRBD2 (6 bases). CDR1 is SGHRS and CDR2 is YFSETQ in the germline V gene. The V gene lost 3 bases and the J gene lost 0 bases, with 15 bases spanning the gap. The CDR3 runs 17 residues. CDR3 DNA: TGCGCCAGCAGCTACCCCAAGGAGGGTCCGAACACCGGGGAGCTGTTTTTT. It yields the protein CASSYPKEGPNTGELFF.

The V and J genes are TRBV7-7 and TRBJ1-3; 7 bases are a match to TRBD1. J was trimmed by 0 bases and V by 5 bases; bases with no gene match: 4. Per the germline V gene, CDR1 is SSHAT and CDR2 is FNYEAQ (reference sequence). This CDR3 has 15 residues. The CDR3 sequence: CASSLGTASGNTIYF. DNA of the CDR3: TGTGCCAGCAGCCTAGGGACAGCCTCTGGAAACACCATATATTTT.

V usage is TRBV3-1 (or the pseudogene TRBV3-2) and J usage is TRBJ2-5; TRBD2 aligns across 8 bases. The CDR3 covers 16 residues. Germline trimming cut 1 base from V and 5 bases from J; bases unmatched to any gene: 9. CDR1 and CDR2 from the germline V gene are LGHDT and YNNKEL (reference sequence). The CDR3 bases are TGTGCCAGCAGCCAAGGTTTACCTGCGGGAGGCGAGACCCAGTACTTC. Protein sequence: CASSQGLPAGGETQYF.

The gene calls are TRBV12-3 or TRBV12-4 and TRBJ2-3, with 7 bases that match TRBD2. CDR3 length: 13 residues. V dropped 3 bases and J dropped 7; count of bases not matched to a gene: 4. This chain's CDR3 is CASSLGGTHTQYF. CDR3 sequence (DNA): TGTGCCAGCAGTTTGGGGGGGACTCATACGCAGTATTTT.

This rearrangement joins TRBV2 to TRBJ1-1, with D possibly TRBD1 on 5 matching bases. The germline gives CDR1 SNHLY, CDR2 FYNNEI. V dropped 7 bases and J dropped 6 bases, with 15 bases sitting between them. The CDR3 spans 13 residues. The CDR3 region has the DNA TGTGCCAGCAAAGGTGTCAGGGAACCTGAAGCTTTCTTT. Translated: CASKGVREPEAFF.

The V and J genes are TRBV19 and TRBJ2-1; weak D call: TRBD2 (6 bases). CDR3 length: 18 residues. Germline CDR1 and CDR2: LNHDA and SQIVND (reference sequence). Trimming cost V 0 bases and J 4 bases, with 19 bases left between them. Here the CDR3 reads CASSIDNPGPAGYNEQFF. The CDR3 DNA reads TGTGCCAGTAGTATAGATAATCCGGGGCCGGCGGGGTACAATGAGCAGTTCTTC.

The chain links TRBV5-6 to TRBJ1-4; D is ambiguous. The CDR3 contains 14 residues. Trimming shortened V by 4 bases and J by 3 bases, and 10 bases separated the two germline ends. Germline V CDR1 and CDR2: SGHDT, YYEEEE. The CDR3 loop reads CASSGSGSNEKLFF. The DNA of the CDR3 is TGTGCCAGCAGCGGCTCGGGATCTAATGAAAAACTGTTTTTT.